Listed here is a single T cell receptor beta chain. The antigen is unknown. The record originates from a study of Ad26.COV2.S vaccination and SARS-CoV-2 variants. The overall study: Participants got Ad26.COV2.S intramuscularly, once or twice 56 days apart.

Study-level points and caveats: Vaccinated and placebo-treated recipients had similar non-spike TCR breadth. Spike-specific TCR breadth ran higher among vaccine recipients than placebo recipients.

CDR3 length equals 13 residues. Trimming pared 6 bases from V and 4 bases from J, leaving 12 bases between. Germline CDR1 and CDR2: LNHDA and SQIVND (reference sequence). TCRdb's table, derived via immunoSEQ multiplex PCR, lists solely in-frame clones and lacks some. The sample lists 440,000 or so clones; 70% to 90% were seen once. Specified treatment: some 20 received Ad26.COV2.S at low or high dose, single or two shots; 5 received placebo; per-sample allocation not given. The study sampled participants on day 63 after the first vaccine or placebo injection. Whoever gave the sample was an adult aged 18-55 years in Boston.

The source of this sequence is a person between 18 and 60 years old who received the Ad26.COV2.S COVID-19 vaccine or a placebo. The gene calls are TRBV19 and TRBJ1-2, with D uncertain. The sample here was peripheral blood, taken in a trial of Ad26.COV2.S vaccine versus placebo. The CDR3 nucleotides read TGTGCCAGTAGCCCTCAACTGGGCTATGGCTACACCTTC. This sequence encodes CASSPQLGYGYTF.